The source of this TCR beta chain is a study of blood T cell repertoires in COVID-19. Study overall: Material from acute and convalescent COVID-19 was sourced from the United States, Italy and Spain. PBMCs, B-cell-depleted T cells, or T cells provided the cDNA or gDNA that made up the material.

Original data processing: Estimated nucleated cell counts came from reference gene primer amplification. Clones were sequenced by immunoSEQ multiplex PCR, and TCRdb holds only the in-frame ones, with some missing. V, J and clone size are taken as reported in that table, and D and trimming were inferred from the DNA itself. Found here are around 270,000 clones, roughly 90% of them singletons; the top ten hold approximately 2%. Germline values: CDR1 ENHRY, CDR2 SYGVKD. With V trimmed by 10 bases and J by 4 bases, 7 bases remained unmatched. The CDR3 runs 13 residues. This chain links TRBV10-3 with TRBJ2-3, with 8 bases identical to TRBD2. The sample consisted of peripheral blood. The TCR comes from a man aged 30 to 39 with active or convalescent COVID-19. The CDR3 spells CATGLVGPDTQYF. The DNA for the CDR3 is TGTGCCACGGGACTAGTGGGCCCAGATACGCAGTATTTT.